A single sample is the source of the 8 T cell receptor beta chains below, sequenced in a study of T cell changes during pregnancy in multiple sclerosis. The data were produced by immunoSEQ multiplex PCR, yet TCRdb's version contains in-frame clones alone and is incomplete. Of approximately 57,000 clones in the sample, more than 85% were seen once. Sequences were derived from peripheral blood, sampled after pregnancy. These TCRs come from a female donor in good health, enrolled as a control in a pregnancy study.

V gene TRBV11-1 combines with J gene TRBJ2-7; perhaps TRBD2 as D (5 bases). V shed 5 bases and J shed 0 bases, with 11 bases lying between them. Germline CDR1 and CDR2: SGHAT and FQDESV (reference sequence). The length of the CDR3 is 14 residues. The CDR3 bases are TGTGCCAGCAGCGAGGCGGGCCGCTCCTACGAGCAGTACTTC. This translates into CASSEAGRSYEQYF.

The chain has TRBV7-8 and TRBJ1-5, with D perhaps matching TRBD1 (5 bases). The germline V gene encodes CDR1 SGHVS and CDR2 FQNEAQ. This CDR3 has 16 amino acids. Trimming shortened V by 1 base and J by 4 bases, and 14 bases separated the two germline ends. The CDR3 here is CASSLEGAGVNQPQHF. The DNA of the CDR3 is TGTGCCAGCAGCTTAGAAGGGGCTGGGGTGAATCAGCCCCAGCATTTT.

This clone was seen just once. The rearrangement links TRBV9 to TRBJ2-3, with 7 bases fitting TRBD2. Germline CDR1 is SGDLS and CDR2 is YYNGEE. This CDR3 contains 16 residues. V lost 0 bases to trimming and J lost 4 bases; unmatched junction nucleotides: 8. The CDR3 coding sequence is TGTGCCAGCAGCGTAGGGGGCGGGAGTGGGGCAGATACGCAGTATTTT. This translates into CASSVGGGSGADTQYF. The whole variable domain, remainder taken from reference TRBV9 and TRBJ2-3, is DSGVTQTPKHLITATGQRVTLRCSPRSGDLSVYWYQQSLDQGLQFLIQYYNGEERAKGNILERFSAQQFPDLHSELNLSSLELGDSALYFCASSVGGGSGADTQYFGPGTRLTVL.

The chain has TRBV27 and TRBJ2-3; 12 bases are shared with TRBD2. Germline loops: CDR1 MNHEY, CDR2 SMNVEV (reference sequence). J lost 1 base, V lost 6 bases, and 11 bases had no gene match. This CDR3 is 18 amino acids long. CDR3 nucleotide sequence: TGTGCCAGCAGAAAAGGACTAGCGGGGAACCTCGGCACAGATACGCAGTATTTT. Amino acid sequence: CASRKGLAGNLGTDTQYF.

V and J are TRBV7-9 and TRBJ2-2, with TRBD1 matching 10 bases. The germline V gene has CDR1 SEHNR and CDR2 FQNEAQ (reference sequence). The junction had 7 bases not matched to a gene; V was cut back by 4 bases and J by 5 bases. The CDR3 runs to 16 residues. The CDR3, as DNA: TGTGCCAGCAGCTCTATATGGACAGGGGGAACCGGGGAGCTGTTTTTT. Translation gives CASSSIWTGGTGELFF.

The chain couples TRBV19 to TRBJ1-5, with a weak D call TRBD1 (5 bases). CDR3 size: 14 residues. V gave up 0 bases and J gave up 5 bases, with 8 bases separating them. Germline lookup yields CDR1 LNHDA and CDR2 SQIVND (reference sequence). In nucleotides, the CDR3 is TGTGCCAGTAGTATAGATCGGGGGGATCAGCCCCAGCATTTT. Residues: CASSIDRGDQPQHF.

The chain couples TRBV12-5 to TRBJ2-7, with TRBD1 as a possible D gene (5 bases). Germline V lookup: CDR1 LGHNT, CDR2 FRNRAP. The CDR3 sequence is 14 residues long. Trimming pared 1 base from V and 13 bases from J, leaving 20 bases between. The CDR3 protein is CASGLGTPPSINYF. The CDR3 DNA is TGTGCTAGTGGTTTGGGGACACCCCCGTCTATTAATTACTTC.

V usage is TRBV18 and J usage is TRBJ1-1, with a tentative D call TRBD1 (5 bases). Germline assignment: CDR1 KGHSH and CDR2 LQKENI. Trimming took 4 bases from V and 1 from J, leaving 13 bases between them. The CDR3 is 15 residues long. DNA for the CDR3: TGTGCCAGCTCACGGGGGAGGGCCCAGAACACTGAAGCTTTCTTT. Protein product: CASSRGRAQNTEAFF.